This TCR beta chain appears in the sequencing data of a study of spatial heterogeneity in lung cancer. Documented time point: blood at routine non-recurrence follow-up after resection. Frozen PBMC, nontumor lung or tumor provided whole RNA, which was sequenced unsorted. The germline V gene has CDR1 LNHDA and CDR2 SQIVND (reference sequence). V gave up 4 bases and J gave up 1 base; unmatched junction bases: 5. CDR3 length: 15 residues. The study tagged each TCR cDNA molecule with a unique molecular identifier. TCRdb used MiXCR to reprocess the 5' RACE reads, holding one entry per CDR3 protein. The sample comprises about 47,000 distinct CDR3 sequences, around 6.7% of which are singletons, and about a third rests with the top ten.

The TCR originated in a female donor with early-stage non-small cell lung cancer. The sequencing used PBMCs, collected at follow-up. The chain has TRBV19 and TRBJ2-3, with TRBD1 matching 7 bases. The CDR3 protein is CASSRDRAGTDTQYF. In DNA form, the CDR3 reads TGTGCCAGTAGTAGGGACAGAGCGGGCACAGATACGCAGTATTTT.